These 18 T cell receptor beta chains were sequenced from one sample in a study of post-analysis software for immune sequencing data. Study results and limitations: Elevated frequency relative to controls characterized 4 or 5 TRBV segments in patients, TRBV5-6, TRBV5-1 and TRBV20-1 among them.

Included in the TCR beta cDNA libraries were unique molecular identifiers. TCRdb fed the PCR reads into MiXCR, producing one record per CDR3 protein. This table has roughly 800,000 distinct CDR3 sequences, under 70% appearing once. Their recognized antigens are unknown. The sample was blood. These receptors came from a girl under 18 with multiple sclerosis.

Only a few counts were recorded for this clonotype. V is TRBV20-1 and J is TRBJ2-3; D possibly corresponds to TRBD2 (6 bases). V was pared by 2 bases and J by 1 base, with 10 bases between. Germline V gene sequence: CDR1 DFQATT, CDR2 SNEGSKA (reference sequence). The CDR3 extends over 14 amino acids. The CDR3 protein is CSARISGGTDTQYF. The CDR3, as DNA: TGCAGTGCTAGAATATCGGGGGGCACAGATACGCAGTATTTT.

As regards this clonotype: The DNA is left out, because the CDR3 cannot be placed on it with certainty; the CDR3 is given as TCRdb lists it. The chain links TRBV6-2 or TRBV6-3 to TRBJ2-5. Germline CDR1 and CDR2: MNHEY and SVGEGT. Inclusive of both ends, the CDR3 amounts to 14 amino acids. The CDR3 here is CASSSSEVQETQYF.

This chain uses TRBV2 with TRBJ2-1; 8 bases are shared with TRBD2. The V gene's germline CDR1 is SNHLY and CDR2 FYNNEI. The CDR3 has 13 amino acids. Trimming removed 10 bases from V and 7 bases from J; junction bases left unmatched: 9. This chain's CDR3 is CANGGVPINEQFF. The CDR3 DNA is TGTGCCAACGGGGGGGTCCCAATTAATGAGCAGTTCTTC. Full variable domain (missing parts from reference TRBV2 and TRBJ2-1): EPEVTQTPSHQVTQMGQEVILRCVPISNHLYFYWYRQILGQKVEFLVSFYNNEISEKSEIFDDQFSVERPDGSNFTLKIRSTKLEDSAMYFCANGGVPINEQFFGPGTRLTVL.

The chain has TRBV7-6 and TRBJ2-5, with TRBD1 matching 10 bases. The junction had 2 bases not matched to a gene; V was cut back by 4 bases and J by 0 bases. In germline, CDR1 is SGHVS, CDR2 FNYEAQ. The CDR3 extends over 15 amino acids. The CDR3 bases are TGTGCCAGCAGCTCGGGGACAGGGGACCAAGAGACCCAGTACTTC. Translating gives CASSSGTGDQETQYF.

This clonotype was detected only a few times. J is TRBJ2-4 and V is TRBV5-1; D remains ambiguous. This CDR3 comprises 15 residues. V was cut by 7 bases and J by 13 bases, with 27 bases left in between. Germline loops: CDR1 SGHRS, CDR2 YFSETQ. Written as DNA, the CDR3 is TGCGCCAGCCGCCTCTTGATCTTCACCCCCCATGAGCAGTACTTC. This sequence encodes CASRLLIFTPHEQYF.

This sequence joins TRBV29-1 and TRBJ2-4; D is perhaps TRBD1 (5 bases). The DNA end is more similar to TRBJ2-7, so the J call may be wrong. CDR1 is SQVTM and CDR2 is ANQGSEA in the germline V gene. The CDR3 covers 16 residues. As DNA, the CDR3 is TGCAGCGTTGCCTGGGTCACAGGACCCTTCCCCTACGAGCAGTACTTC. It yields the protein CSVAWVTGPFPYEQYF.

This CDR3 is CSVSTGVNTEAFF. The CDR3, as DNA: TGCAGCGTGTCGACAGGGGTGAACACTGAAGCTTTCTTT. V is TRBV29-1 and J is TRBJ1-1, with 8 bases lining up with TRBD1. Trimming at V came to 6 bases and at J to 0 bases, leaving 3 bases not matched to a gene. CDR1 and CDR2 from the germline V gene are SQVTM and ANQGSEA. The CDR3 has 13 residues.

This chain joins TRBV20-1 and TRBJ2-3; no reliable D call. CDR3 size: 16 residues. CDR1 and CDR2 (germline): DFQATT, SNEGSKA (reference sequence). Deletions cut 3 bases from V and 2 bases from J, with 18 bases between. The CDR3 region has the DNA TGCAGTGCTAGTCGCCACCGGAGTAACGACACAGATACGCAGTATTTT. Protein: CSASRHRSNDTDTQYF.

This clonotype was seen more than once but under ten times. The genes are TRBV7-8 and TRBJ2-3; 8 bases match TRBD2. The CDR3 runs to 16 residues. Germline CDR1 and CDR2: SGHVS and FQNEAQ. Trimming at V came to 5 bases and at J to 6 bases, leaving 13 bases not matched to a gene. In DNA, the CDR3 is TGTGCCAGCAGCACCGAAGCGGGACTAGTAGGTGATACGCAGTATTTT. Translation gives CASSTEAGLVGDTQYF. Variable domain in full (rest from reference TRBV7-8 and TRBJ2-3): GAGVSQSPRYKVAKRGQDVALRCDPISGHVSLFWYQQALGQGPEFLTYFQNEAQLDKSGLPSDRFFAERPEGSVSTLKIQRTQQEDSAVYLCASSTEAGLVGDTQYFGPGTRLTVL.

V gene TRBV12-3 or TRBV12-4 combines with J gene TRBJ1-1; D is undetermined. Trimming left V 6 bases short and J 4 bases short, with 12 bases between. CDR3 length equals 13 residues. CDR3 bases: TGTGCCAGCAGCAACCCGGGTGGCACTGAAGCTTTCTTT. It specifies CASSNPGGTEAFF.

The sample holds many counts of this clonotype. The chain couples TRBV29-1 to TRBJ2-7; D possibly corresponds to TRBD1 (5 bases). CDR3 size: 11 residues. Trimming removed 6 bases at V and 2 bases at J, with 8 bases between. From germline, CDR1 is SQVTM and CDR2 ANQGSEA. CDR3 sequence (DNA): TGCAGCGTCAAAGGGGCCTACGAGCAGTACTTC. Amino acids: CSVKGAYEQYF.

This chain uses TRBV7-8 with TRBJ2-5; D may be TRBD1 (5 bases). Deletions cut 5 bases from V and 5 bases from J, with 18 bases between. The CDR3 is 15 amino acids. Germline-derived CDR1 and CDR2 are SGHVS and FQNEAQ. The CDR3 sequence: CASSAWQGSWETQYF. As DNA, the CDR3 is TGTGCCAGCAGCGCCTGGCAGGGTTCATGGGAGACCCAGTACTTC.

This chain links TRBV20-1 with TRBJ2-3; the D call may be TRBD1 or TRBD2 (5 bases each). V was cut by 6 bases and J by 3 bases, with 19 bases left in between. This CDR3 is built from 15 residues. Germline CDR1 DFQATT, CDR2 SNEGSKA (reference sequence). The CDR3 sequence is CSASRGPMTTDTQYF. The CDR3 bases are TGCAGTGCCAGCCGGGGACCGATGACAACAGATACGCAGTATTTT.

V and J are TRBV4-1 and TRBJ2-7; D possibly corresponds to TRBD1 (5 bases). The CDR3 has 14 residues. V lost 1 base and J 7 bases, leaving 14 bases between the germline ends. Germline V lookup: CDR1 MGHRA, CDR2 YSYEKL. CDR3 protein: CASSQAQVAGEQYF. For the CDR3, the DNA is TGCGCCAGCAGCCAAGCACAGGTTGCCGGGGAGCAGTACTTC.

This clonotype was seen more than once but under ten times. This chain uses TRBV5-1 with TRBJ2-7, with a weak D call TRBD2 (6 bases). The germline V gene has CDR1 SGHRS and CDR2 YFSETQ. This CDR3 is built from 17 residues. V dropped 4 bases and J dropped 1 base, with 21 bases sitting between them. This chain's CDR3 is CASSPPQGGLGSYEQYF. The DNA of the CDR3 is TGCGCCAGCAGCCCACCCCAGGGAGGTTTGGGATCCTACGAGCAGTACTTC.

This clonotype showed up just a few times. This rearrangement joins TRBV12-3 or TRBV12-4 to TRBJ2-1, with a weak D call TRBD1 (6 bases). The CDR3 is made up of 16 amino acids. V was shortened by 8 bases and J by 0 bases, with 17 bases between the two germline ends. The CDR3 DNA is TGTGCCAGCTCCTGGGGGACACGTAGCTCCTACAATGAGCAGTTCTTC. Translated: CASSWGTRSSYNEQFF.

V gene TRBV4-1 combines with J gene TRBJ2-1, with TRBD2 matching over 8 bases. With V trimmed by 2 bases and J by 0 bases, 3 bases remained unmatched. CDR3 size: 16 residues. Looked up from germline, CDR1 is MGHRA and CDR2 is YSYEKL. CDR3 amino acids: CASSQPSGSSYNEQFF. The CDR3 DNA reads as TGCGCCAGCAGCCAACCGAGCGGGAGCTCCTACAATGAGCAGTTCTTC.

The chain joins TRBV12-3 or TRBV12-4 to TRBJ2-5; 8 bases are shared with TRBD2. The J call may not be correct, given that the DNA end is closer to TRBJ2-7. This CDR3 has 14 amino acids. The CDR3 is CASSRGGSAYEQYF. CDR3 DNA sequence: TGTGCCAGCAGTCGGGGGGGGTCGGCCTACGAGCAGTACTTC.